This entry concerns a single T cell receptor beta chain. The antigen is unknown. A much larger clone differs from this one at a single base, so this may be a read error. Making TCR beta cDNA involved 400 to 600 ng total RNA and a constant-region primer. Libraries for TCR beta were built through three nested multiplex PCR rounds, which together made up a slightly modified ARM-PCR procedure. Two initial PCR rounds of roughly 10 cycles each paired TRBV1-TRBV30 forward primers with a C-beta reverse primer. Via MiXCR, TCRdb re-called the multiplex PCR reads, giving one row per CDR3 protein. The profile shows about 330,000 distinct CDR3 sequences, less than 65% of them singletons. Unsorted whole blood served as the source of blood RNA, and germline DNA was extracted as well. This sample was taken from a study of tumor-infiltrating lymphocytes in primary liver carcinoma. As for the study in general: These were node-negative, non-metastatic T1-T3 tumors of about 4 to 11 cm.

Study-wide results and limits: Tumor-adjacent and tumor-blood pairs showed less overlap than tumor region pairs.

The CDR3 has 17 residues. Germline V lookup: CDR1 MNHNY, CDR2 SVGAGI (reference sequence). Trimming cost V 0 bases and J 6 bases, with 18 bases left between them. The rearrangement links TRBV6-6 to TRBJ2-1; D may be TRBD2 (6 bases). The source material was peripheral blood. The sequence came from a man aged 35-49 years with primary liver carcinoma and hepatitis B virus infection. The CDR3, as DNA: TGTGCCAGCAGTTACTCTTCTCAGGGAGGAGCTGGCAATGAGCAGTTCTTC. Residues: CASSYSSQGGAGNEQFF.